This T cell receptor (beta chain) stems from a study of blood T cell repertoires in COVID-19. Germline CDR1 MDHEN, CDR2 SYDVKM. The length of the CDR3 is 17 residues. Unmatched junction bases numbered 10, after V lost 6 bases and J lost 4 bases. Clones were sequenced by immunoSEQ multiplex PCR, and TCRdb holds only the in-frame ones, with some missing. The sample records under 400,000 clones, about 88% being singletons. Sequencing input: PBMCs or T cells enriched from blood (not recorded which). This receptor was identified in a woman in her twenties or thirties who had been exposed to COVID-19. The rearrangement links TRBV28 to TRBJ2-7, with 15 bases identical to TRBD2. CDR3 amino acids: CASRGGTSGRRLYEQYF. The CDR3 DNA reads as TGTGCCAGCAGAGGGGGGACTAGCGGGAGGCGGTTATACGAGCAGTACTTC.